The 10 T cell receptor beta chains below were found in one sample sequenced in a study of OX40 agonist ivuxolimab in advanced cancers. Sequencing was performed with immunoSEQ multiplex PCR; in TCRdb, only in-frame clones are kept and a portion is missing. Seen here are 61,000 or so clones, under 90% observed once, and the top ten hold roughly 2%. Here the sequenced sample was CD4+ or CD8+ T cells sorted from blood, taken in a trial of the OX40 agonist ivuxolimab. These receptors originate from an adult with an advanced solid tumor such as melanoma, head and neck, liver or kidney cancer.

The chain joins TRBV9 to TRBJ1-1; 7 nucleotides agree with TRBD1. V lost 4 bases to trimming and J lost 3 bases; unmatched junction nucleotides: 9. The CDR3 spans 15 residues. Germline V gives CDR1 SGDLS, CDR2 YYNGEE. DNA for the CDR3: TGTGCCAGCAGCCCCTACAGGGGAGAGTACACTGAAGCTTTCTTT. Amino acid sequence: CASSPYRGEYTEAFF.

V and J are TRBV6-1 and TRBJ2-1; TRBD2 agrees at 7 bases. The CDR3 is made up of 15 amino acids. Germline V gene lookup returns CDR1 MNHNS and CDR2 SASEGT. The ends lost 10 bases at V and 4 bases at J; junction bases unmatched: 13. The CDR3 loop is CATPGGEGYYNEQFF. Written as DNA, the CDR3 is TGTGCCACCCCGGGCGGGGAGGGGTATTACAATGAGCAGTTCTTC.

J is TRBJ2-5 and V is TRBV5-4; 7 bases are a match to TRBD2. There are 14 residues in the CDR3. Germline CDR1 and CDR2: SGHNT and YYREEE (reference sequence). V shed 0 bases, J shed 3 bases, and the junction held 2 bases outside the gene matches. The CDR3 DNA reads as TGTGCCAGCAGCTTGGTGGCGGGGGAAGAGACCCAGTACTTC. Translated, it gives CASSLVAGEETQYF.

This chain uses TRBV2 with TRBJ2-5; perhaps TRBD1 as D (6 bases). V lost 9 bases and J lost 5, with 13 bases in between. The CDR3 covers 12 residues. Germline CDR1 reads SNHLY; CDR2 reads FYNNEI. Here the CDR3 reads CASYRDGETQYF. The CDR3 DNA is TGTGCCAGTTACAGGGATGGGGAGACCCAGTACTTC. Combining the CDR3 with reference TRBV2 and TRBJ2-5 gives the whole variable domain EPEVTQTPSHQVTQMGQEVILRCVPISNHLYFYWYRQILGQKVEFLVSFYNNEISEKSEIFDDQFSVERPDGSNFTLKIRSTKLEDSAMYFCASYRDGETQYFGPGTRLLVL.

The chain combines TRBV5-1 with TRBJ2-5; 12 bases are shared with TRBD2. CDR1 SGHRS and CDR2 YFSETQ come from the germline V gene. The trim removed 7 bases at V and 4 bases at J, leaving 8 bases unmatched. The CDR3 is made up of 15 amino acids. The CDR3 DNA reads as TGCGCCAGCCAGACTAGCGGGAGTGTCGGAGAGACCCAGTACTTC. It yields the protein CASQTSGSVGETQYF.

The genes are TRBV10-3 and TRBJ2-4, with 8 bases matching TRBD1. Trimming removed 11 bases from V and 0 bases from J; junction bases left unmatched: 6. Germline V gene sequence: CDR1 ENHRY, CDR2 SYGVKD. This CDR3 has 14 amino acids. DNA of the CDR3: TGTGCCCGGACAGGGTTGATAGCCAAAAACATTCAGTACTTC. Its protein is CARTGLIAKNIQYF.

The rearrangement joins TRBV5-1 to TRBJ2-5; 7 nucleotides agree with TRBD2. V lost 2 bases and J lost 1; bases outside the gene matches: 8. The CDR3 runs 16 residues. Germline CDR1 SGHRS, CDR2 YFSETQ. DNA for the CDR3: TGCGCCAGCAGCTTTCCGGCTAGCGGCTTCCAAGAGACCCAGTACTTC. This gives the protein CASSFPASGFQETQYF.

The V gene is TRBV5-5, the J gene TRBJ1-2; unclear D gene. Germline V lookup: CDR1 SGHKS, CDR2 YYEKEE (reference sequence). Deletions cut 4 bases from V and 5 bases from J, with 12 bases between. The CDR3 sequence is 13 residues long. CDR3 sequence: CASSDDFNYGYTF. The CDR3 region has the DNA TGTGCCAGCAGCGACGACTTCAATTATGGCTACACCTTC.

V and J are TRBV6-1 and TRBJ1-6; D gene ambiguous. The CDR3 runs to 14 residues. The ends were cut back, 4 bases at V and 3 bases at J, with 7 bases in the middle. The germline CDR1 and CDR2 sequences are MNHNS and SASEGT. The CDR3 loop is CASSGRSYNSPLHF. The CDR3 DNA follows: TGTGCCAGCAGTGGGCGGAGCTATAATTCACCCCTCCACTTT.

The genes are TRBV27 and TRBJ1-1, with D perhaps matching TRBD1 (6 bases). The CDR3 is made up of 13 amino acids. The V end was cut by 1 base, the J end by 5 bases, with 8 bases between. CDR1 is MNHEY and CDR2 is SMNVEV in the germline V gene (reference sequence). The CDR3 spells CASSLFQGTEAFF. CDR3 DNA sequence: TGTGCCAGCAGTTTATTCCAGGGGACTGAAGCTTTCTTT.